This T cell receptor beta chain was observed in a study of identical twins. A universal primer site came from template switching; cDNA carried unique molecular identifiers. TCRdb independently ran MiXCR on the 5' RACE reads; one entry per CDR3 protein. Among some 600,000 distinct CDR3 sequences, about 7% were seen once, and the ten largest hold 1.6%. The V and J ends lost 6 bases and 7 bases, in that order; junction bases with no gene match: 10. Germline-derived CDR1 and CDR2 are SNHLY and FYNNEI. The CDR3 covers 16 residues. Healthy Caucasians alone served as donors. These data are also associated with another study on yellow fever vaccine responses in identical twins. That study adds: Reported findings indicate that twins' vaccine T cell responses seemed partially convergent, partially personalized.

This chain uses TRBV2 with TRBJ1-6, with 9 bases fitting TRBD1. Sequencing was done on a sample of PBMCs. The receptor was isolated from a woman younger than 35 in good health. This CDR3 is CASRRERDRENSPLHF. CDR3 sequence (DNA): TGTGCCAGCAGACGTGAGAGGGACAGGGAAAATTCACCCCTCCACTTT. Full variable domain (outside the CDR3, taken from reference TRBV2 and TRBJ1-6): EPEVTQTPSHQVTQMGQEVILRCVPISNHLYFYWYRQILGQKVEFLVSFYNNEISEKSEIFDDQFSVERPDGSNFTLKIRSTKLEDSAMYFCASRRERDRENSPLHFGNGTRLTVT.